The 5 T cell receptor beta chains presented below share a single source sample, sequenced in a study of blood T cell repertoires in COVID-19. TCRdb's table, derived via immunoSEQ multiplex PCR, lists solely in-frame clones and lacks some. Found here are approximately 120,000 clones, about 90% of them singletons; the top ten hold 2.1%. The sequenced sample consisted of peripheral blood. The receptors here all came from a man aged 50 or older with COVID-19, enrolled during active disease.

A remark on this clone: In the same sample, other DNA sequences code for this CDR3. The V and J genes are TRBV6-1 and TRBJ1-2, with D perhaps TRBD1 (5 bases). Trimming cost V 2 bases and J 4 bases, with 8 bases left between them. The length of the CDR3 is 13 residues. Germline CDR1 and CDR2: MNHNS and SASEGT. As DNA, the CDR3 is TGTGCCAGCAGTGAAACAGACAGCTATGGCTACACCTTC. The encoded protein is CASSETDSYGYTF.

The gene calls are TRBV6-6 and TRBJ1-6; D is unresolved. The CDR3 has 15 residues. The V gene lost 0 bases and the J gene lost 9 bases, with 12 bases spanning the gap. CDR1 is MNHNY and CDR2 is SVGAGI in the germline V gene (reference sequence). The CDR3 sequence is CASSYSGINFSPLHF. Here the CDR3 DNA reads TGTGCCAGCAGTTACTCCGGGATCAACTTTTCACCCCTCCACTTT.

The chain recombines TRBV4-1 with TRBJ1-2; 8 bases line up with TRBD1. The CDR3 spans 17 residues. Germline CDR1 is MGHRA and CDR2 is YSYEKL. With 0 bases clipped from V and 2 bases from J, the junction kept 8 bases outside the gene matches. This CDR3 reads CASSQEGWTGTNYGYTF. The CDR3 DNA follows: TGCGCCAGCAGCCAAGAAGGTTGGACAGGGACCAACTATGGCTACACCTTC.

This clone was counted only a few times. V and J are TRBV5-1 and TRBJ1-5, with no clear D. The germline gives CDR1 SGHRS, CDR2 YFSETQ. With 4 bases removed from V and 1 base from J, the gap between germline ends came to 12 bases. The length of the CDR3 is 15 residues. CDR3 protein: CASSAETGSNQPQHF. In DNA, the CDR3 is TGCGCCAGCAGCGCGGAGACTGGCAGCAATCAGCCCCAGCATTTT.

As DNA, the CDR3 is TGTGCCAGCAGTGAGGGACTAGCGGGCGCCTACGAGCAGTACGTC. Residues: CASSEGLAGAYEQYV. This chain links TRBV6-1 with TRBJ2-7, with 12 bases matching TRBD2. Germline lookup yields CDR1 MNHNS and CDR2 SASEGT. The CDR3 is 15 amino acids. J gave up 2 bases and V 3 bases, and 2 bases lay outside the gene matches.